These 5 T cell receptor beta chains were all obtained from the same sample, sequenced in a study of OX40 agonist ivuxolimab in advanced cancers. The protocol was immunoSEQ multiplex PCR, while the TCRdb copy is restricted to in-frame clones and leaves out a portion. The sample consists of tens of thousands of clones, around 87% of them appearing once. Source: CD4+ or CD8+ T cells sorted from blood, taken in a trial of the OX40 agonist ivuxolimab. The receptor source for this set is an adult with an advanced solid tumor such as melanoma, head and neck, liver or kidney cancer.

The rearrangement joins TRBV5-1 to TRBJ2-1, with 10 bases fitting TRBD1. Germline lookup yields CDR1 SGHRS and CDR2 YFSETQ. The CDR3 sequence is 16 residues long. The V and J ends lost 2 bases and 2 bases, in that order; junction bases with no gene match: 4. The CDR3 DNA follows: TGCGCCAGCAGCTTACGACAGGGGGCGACCTACAATGAGCAGTTCTTC. Its translation: CASSLRQGATYNEQFF.

This CDR3 reads CASRGGTDTQYF. Here the CDR3 DNA reads TGTGCCAGCAGGGGTGGGACAGATACGCAGTATTTT. The genes are TRBV19 and TRBJ2-3; perhaps TRBD1 as D (6 bases). This CDR3 spans 12 amino acids. Germline CDR1 is LNHDA and CDR2 is SQIVND (reference sequence). Trimming cost V 9 bases and J 3 bases, with 10 bases left between them.

The genes are TRBV5-4 and TRBJ1-3; D may be TRBD1 (5 bases). V shed 1 base and J shed 0 bases, with 8 bases lying between them. Germline lookup yields CDR1 SGHNT and CDR2 YYREEE (reference sequence). The CDR3 spans 15 residues. This CDR3 is CASSLRQISGNTIYF. DNA of the CDR3: TGTGCCAGCAGCTTGCGACAGATCTCTGGAAACACCATATATTTT.

The V and J genes are TRBV5-6 and TRBJ1-3; D uncertain. Per germline, CDR1 SGHDT and CDR2 YYEEEE. The CDR3 consists of 14 residues. The V end was cut by 1 base, the J end by 4 bases, with 9 bases between. This CDR3 is CASSLRSSGNTIYF. CDR3 sequence (DNA): TGTGCCAGCAGCTTGAGAAGTAGCGGAAACACCATATATTTT. The full variable domain, rest sourced from reference TRBV5-6 and TRBJ1-3, is DAGVTQSPTHLIKTRGQQVTLRCSPKSGHDTVSWYQQALGQGPQFIFQYYEEEERQRGNFPDRFSGHQFPNYSSELNVNALLLGDSALYLCASSLRSSGNTIYFGEGSWLTVV.

The chain uses TRBV19 and TRBJ1-4; no definite D call. The CDR3 is made up of 15 amino acids. CDR1 and CDR2 from the germline V gene are LNHDA and SQIVND (reference sequence). V was clipped by 3 bases and J by 0 bases, with 8 bases between them. The CDR3: CASSIRPATNEKLFF. In DNA, the CDR3 is TGTGCCAGTAGTATCAGACCTGCAACTAATGAAAAACTGTTTTTT.